The subject of this entry is one T cell receptor (beta chain). Its antigen is not identified. Positive CCR7 selection of CD45RO-negative cells yielded the naive CD8 cells, and terminally differentiated effector memory CD45RA+ cells were excluded. The V and J ends lost 7 bases and 3 bases, in that order; junction bases with no gene match: 7. CDR3 length: 15 residues. From germline, CDR1 is MDHEN and CDR2 SYDVKM. This record belongs to a study of shared clonotypes between healthy human individuals. Overall study findings and caveats: It was only blood that was sampled, and tissue repertoires likely differ.

For each subset, genomic DNA was distributed in equal portions over several immunoSEQ plates. Assay used: immunoSEQ multiplex PCR; TCRdb lists only in-frame clones, some missing. Among 560,000 or so clones listed, approximately 96% were seen once. This clonotype originated in a young woman in good health. Sequencing was done on a sample of naive CD8+ T cells sorted from blood. The rearrangement uses TRBV28 and TRBJ2-3; TRBD2 matches at 10 bases. CDR3 sequence (DNA): TGTGCCAGCACGCCGGGACTAGCGACAACAGATACGCAGTATTTT. Its translation: CASTPGLATTDTQYF.